The clone carrying this T cell receptor beta chain was recorded many times. Its cognate antigen is unknown. Using its own MiXCR run on the reads, TCRdb lists one record per CDR3 protein. The table shows fewer than 350,000 distinct CDR3 sequences, with over 7.5% occurring only once. This entry is derived from a study of T cell repertoires in cytomegalovirus infection. Study in general: An indication of both CMV infection and matching HLA type came from public TCR beta signatures. Study-level findings and limits: HLA-C-restricted CMV clonotypes gave the most frequent clonotype in two of eight donors. Accumulated public TCR beta family frequency recognized individuals carrying CMV together with the relevant HLA.

The CDR3 is 16 residues long. Trimming removed 1 base at V and 0 bases at J, with 13 bases between. Germline CDR1 reads MGHRA; CDR2 reads YSYEKL. The sequence was obtained from a human donor in good health (CMV status not recorded). Some clones in this sample may be carry-over from other donors' samples. The chain combines TRBV4-1 with TRBJ2-7, with TRBD1 as a possible D gene (6 bases). Material: PBMCs. The CDR3 DNA follows: TGCGCCAGCAGCCAAGTCCCGGACAGTAGCTCCTACGAGCAGTACTTC. The encoded protein is CASSQVPDSSSYEQYF.